Listed here are 25 T cell receptor beta chains from one sample, sequenced in a study of Graves' ophthalmopathy and Graves' hyperthyroidism (dated by TCRdb to the late 2010s). The reads were generated on an Illumina HiSeq 2000. For repertoire sequencing, TCR beta CDR3 regions were amplified from RNA transcripts. The first round of RT-PCR was done with HTBI primers and the Qiagen OneStep RT-PCR kit, and was followed by a second round of multiplex PCR, then size selection and purification. Using fastp at Q25 and MiXCR, TCRdb reprocessed the public reads and kept productive beta chains. Records with the same CDR3 protein are collapsed into one entry carrying the most frequent genes and DNA. In all, the sample holds over 500,000 distinct CDR3 sequences, and about a fifth of those were seen once. The leading ten clones occupy 7.1% of the sample. Sequencing input: peripheral blood. The source is a woman between 18 and 29 years old with stable Graves' hyperthyroidism. Some clones in this sample may be carry-over from other donors' samples. Donor details come from another sample of the same person, matched by shared clones.

The chain is built from TRBV6-1 and TRBJ1-1; D is possibly TRBD1 (6 bases). From germline, CDR1 is MNHNS and CDR2 SASEGT. V lost 8 bases and J lost 4, with 11 bases in between. The length of the CDR3 is 12 residues. DNA for the CDR3: TGTGCCAGCTCAGTGGGGGCCACTGAAGCTTTCTTT. This codes for CASSVGATEAFF.

This clonotype was observed at least ten times. The V gene is TRBV7-6, the J gene TRBJ1-2; D is perhaps TRBD1 (5 bases). The V and J ends lost 5 bases and 8 bases respectively, with 18 bases between them. CDR1 and CDR2 (germline): SGHVS, FNYEAQ. The length of the CDR3 is 14 residues. The CDR3 sequence is CASSPSGGTYGYTF. CDR3 DNA: TGTGCCAGCAGCCCATCGGGGGGTACTTACGGCTACACCTTC. Looking up the rest from reference TRBV7-6 and TRBJ1-2 gives the full variable domain: GAGVSQSPRYKVTKRGQDVALRCDPISGHVSLYWYRQALGQGPEFLTYFNYEAQQDKSGLPNDRFSAERPEGSISTLTIQRTEQRDSAMYRCASSPSGGTYGYTFGSGTRLTVV.

This clonotype was detected many times. This chain joins TRBV25-1 and TRBJ1-1, with D possibly TRBD1 on 6 matching bases. This CDR3 region has 14 residues. Germline assignment: CDR1 MGHDK and CDR2 SYGVNS. V was shortened by 7 bases and J by 0 bases, with 12 bases between the two germline ends. The CDR3 region is CASTPQGLNTEAFF. The CDR3 nucleotides read TGTGCCAGCACCCCACAGGGCCTGAACACTGAAGCTTTCTTT. Complete variable domain (other parts from reference TRBV25-1 and TRBJ1-1): EADIYQTPRYLVIGTGKKITLECSQTMGHDKMYWYQQDPGMELHLIHYSYGVNSTEKGDLSSESTVSRIRTEHFPLTLESARPSHTSQYLCASTPQGLNTEAFFGQGTRLTVV.

At least ten counts were recorded for this clonotype. The chain uses TRBV12-5 and TRBJ1-1; 7 positions agree with TRBD1. The V gene end was trimmed by 2 bases and the J gene end by 5 bases; junction bases not matched to a gene: 5. CDR1 LGHNT and CDR2 FRNRAP come from the germline V gene. This CDR3 comprises 14 residues. CDR3 protein: CASGLQGGRTEAFF. The CDR3 region has the DNA TGTGCTAGTGGTTTGCAGGGGGGAAGGACTGAAGCTTTCTTT.

The V gene is TRBV12-3 or TRBV12-4, the J gene TRBJ2-5, with 11 bases matching TRBD2. Trimming at V came to 6 bases and at J to 5 bases, leaving 14 bases not matched to a gene. The CDR3 runs to 17 residues. CDR3 amino acids: CASSLLSGRGRHETQYF. The CDR3 DNA follows: TGTGCCAGCAGCCTACTTAGCGGGAGGGGACGTCATGAGACCCAGTACTTC.

The J gene is TRBJ2-5, the V gene TRBV7-3, with D perhaps matching TRBD1 (7 bases). V was clipped by 5 bases and J by 5 bases, with 18 bases between them. Germline CDR1 and CDR2: SGHTA and FQGTGA. The CDR3 runs to 15 residues. Here the CDR3 DNA reads TGTGCCAGCAGCCCCCAGACAGGGAGGAGCGAGACCCAGTACTTC. Protein product: CASSPQTGRSETQYF.

This clonotype was picked up many times. The V and J genes are TRBV12-3 or TRBV12-4 and TRBJ2-2; TRBD2 might be the D (6 bases). V lost 7 bases to trimming and J lost 4 bases, with 13 bases between them. This CDR3 region has 14 residues. The CDR3 DNA follows: TGTGCCAGCACCACACGGAGGGGCACCGGGGAGCTGTTTTTT. Protein: CASTTRRGTGELFF.

The chain uses TRBV20-1 and TRBJ2-5; possibly TRBD2 for D (6 bases). The J call could be wrong; TRBJ2-7 is a better fit for the DNA end. The germline gives CDR1 DFQATT, CDR2 SNEGSKA (reference sequence). There are 14 residues in the CDR3. CDR3 sequence: CSASFGGLDYEQYF. The CDR3 DNA follows: TGCAGTGCTAGTTTTGGGGGACTGGACTACGAGCAGTACTTC.

The sample holds many counts of this clonotype. The V gene is TRBV9, the J gene TRBJ2-7; 8 bases are a match to TRBD2. V lost 1 base to trimming and J lost 7 bases; unmatched junction nucleotides: 7. CDR3 length: 14 residues. Per germline, CDR1 SGDLS and CDR2 YYNGEE. The CDR3 sequence: CASSVTAGVGEQYF. The CDR3 DNA reads TGTGCCAGCAGCGTAACAGCGGGAGTGGGGGAGCAGTACTTC.

The table lists this clonotype with a few counts. This rearrangement joins TRBV6-1 to TRBJ1-1; D uncertain. V was shortened by 3 bases and J by 3 bases, with 11 bases between the two germline ends. This CDR3 spans 14 amino acids. The germline V gene has CDR1 MNHNS and CDR2 SASEGT. The DNA for the CDR3 is TGTGCCAGCAGTGATGTCGTGGGGTACACTGAAGCTTTCTTT. It codes for CASSDVVGYTEAFF.

This clonotype was recorded many times. J is TRBJ1-3 and V is TRBV14; D ambiguous. The CDR3 is made up of 13 amino acids. Germline lookup yields CDR1 SGHDN and CDR2 FVKESK. V shed 0 bases and J shed 4 bases, with 4 bases lying between them. CDR3 nucleotide sequence: TGTGCCAGCAGCCAAGATTACGGAAACACCATATATTTT. Amino acids: CASSQDYGNTIYF.

This clonotype was found many times. The chain is built from TRBV6-1 and TRBJ2-7; the D gene could be TRBD1 or TRBD2 (6 bases each). CDR3 length: 15 residues. Germline loops: CDR1 MNHNS, CDR2 SASEGT. Trimming removed 5 bases from V and 1 base from J, with 15 bases in between. CDR3 sequence: CASSRDWGASYEQYF. The CDR3 coding sequence is TGTGCCAGCAGTCGGGATTGGGGGGCGTCCTACGAGCAGTACTTC.

This clonotype has only a few counts. This chain uses TRBV27 with TRBJ1-2, with a possible D match to TRBD1 (5 bases). CDR1 is MNHEY, CDR2 SMNVEV, per germline (reference sequence). The V and J ends lost 6 bases and 0 bases respectively, with 11 bases between them. The CDR3 consists of 14 residues. CDR3 in amino acids: CASRSRGANYGYTF. The CDR3 DNA is TGTGCCAGCAGGTCCCGGGGGGCTAACTATGGCTACACCTTC.

There are many counts of this clonotype. The genes are TRBV11-2 and TRBJ1-1; unclear D gene. Trimming removed 5 bases from V and 3 bases from J, with 10 bases in between. This CDR3 region has 13 residues. Germline-derived CDR1 and CDR2 are SGHAT and FQNNGV. The CDR3 protein is CASSRRSDTEAFF. In nucleotides, the CDR3 is TGTGCCAGCAGCCGACGGTCGGACACTGAAGCTTTCTTT.

This clonotype was detected only a few times. The V and J genes are TRBV6-1 and TRBJ2-2; perhaps TRBD1 as D (6 bases). The CDR3 spans 14 residues. Germline V gene sequence: CDR1 MNHNS, CDR2 SASEGT. Deletions cut 4 bases from V and 3 bases from J, with 9 bases between. The CDR3 region is CASSAKGDTGELFF. CDR3 coding DNA: TGTGCCAGCAGTGCCAAGGGGGACACCGGGGAGCTGTTTTTT.

In its sample, this clonotype was seen many times. The chain links TRBV6-1 to TRBJ1-1; possibly TRBD1 for D (5 bases). This CDR3 has 12 residues. Trimming took 7 bases from V and 7 from J, leaving 13 bases between them. Germline V lookup: CDR1 MNHNS, CDR2 SASEGT. The CDR3 sequence is CASTNTGHEAFF. The CDR3 nucleotides are TGTGCCAGCACCAACACGGGGCATGAAGCTTTCTTT.

This clonotype has a count of ten or more. Here the CDR3 omits its conserved ending phenylalanine or tryptophan, so a read error is the likely source. The rearrangement uses TRBV6-5 and TRBJ1-1; 7 nucleotides line up with TRBD1. The germline V gene encodes CDR1 MNHEY and CDR2 SVGAGI. V shed 5 bases, J shed 1 base, and the junction held 4 bases outside the gene matches. The CDR3 runs to 14 residues. DNA for the CDR3: TGTGCCAGCAGTAACAGGGGCACGAACACTGAAGCTTTCCTT. This gives the protein CASSNRGTNTEAFL.

CDR3: CASSNQGGEYEQYF. The CDR3, as DNA: TGTGCCAGCAGTAACCAGGGAGGGGAATACGAGCAGTACTTC. The chain recombines TRBV12-3 or TRBV12-4 with TRBJ2-7; 7 positions agree with TRBD2. V shed 5 bases, J shed 4 bases, and the junction held 8 bases outside the gene matches. CDR3 length: 14 residues.

The chain joins TRBV11-2 to TRBJ2-4; 7 bases are a match to TRBD1. This CDR3 has 12 amino acids. Germline V CDR1 and CDR2: SGHAT, FQNNGV. V dropped 5 bases and J dropped 9; count of bases not matched to a gene: 4. The CDR3 reads CASSLPGGIQYF. Written as DNA, the CDR3 is TGTGCCAGCAGCCTCCCAGGGGGCATTCAGTACTTC.

This clonotype showed up many times. The CDR3 DNA reads TGTGCCAGCAGCTGGGGGGTCGGCGGGGGCTACGAGCAGTACTTC. This codes for CASSWGVGGGYEQYF. The chain recombines TRBV7-3 with TRBJ2-7; 7 nucleotides match TRBD2. Looked up from germline, CDR1 is SGHTA and CDR2 is FQGTGA. The CDR3 extends over 15 amino acids. Trimming at V came to 4 bases and at J to 3 bases, leaving 9 bases not matched to a gene.

The chain combines TRBV24-1 with TRBJ1-2, with TRBD1 identical over 9 bases. This CDR3 has 14 amino acids. Germline V gene data show CDR1 as KGHDR and CDR2 as SFDVKD. The V segment lost 7 bases and the J segment 2 bases; nucleotides outside the gene matches: 4. DNA for the CDR3: TGTGCCACCAGCGATGGACAGGGGAACTATGGCTACACCTTC. Amino acid sequence: CATSDGQGNYGYTF.

This clonotype showed up many times. The rearrangement joins TRBV5-1 to TRBJ1-1; D possibly corresponds to TRBD1 (6 bases). Trimming took 2 bases from V and 1 from J, leaving 9 bases between them. The CDR3 runs 14 residues. CDR1 is SGHRS, CDR2 YFSETQ, per germline. The CDR3 here is CASSLQGKNTEAFF. The CDR3 bases are TGCGCCAGCAGCTTACAGGGCAAGAACACTGAAGCTTTCTTT.

The chain carries TRBV11-1 and TRBJ2-7; D not resolved. Germline values: CDR1 SGHAT, CDR2 FQDESV (reference sequence). V was cut by 5 bases and J by 3 bases, with 26 bases left in between. The CDR3 spans 18 residues. The CDR3 DNA sequence: TGTGCCAGCAGCCCGCCCACCGGAGTTCGGTTTGGGTACTACGAGCAGTACTTC. The encoded protein is CASSPPTGVRFGYYEQYF.

This clonotype was seen many times. The chain couples TRBV2 to TRBJ2-2; D remains ambiguous. Germline lookup yields CDR1 SNHLY and CDR2 FYNNEI. The germline V and J ends were trimmed by 7 bases and 0 bases, with 12 bases remaining between them. There are 15 residues in the CDR3. CDR3 nucleotides: TGTGCCAGCAAGGGCTATAACACGAACACCGGGGAGCTGTTTTTT. Its protein product is CASKGYNTNTGELFF.

This clonotype has ten or more counts. The chain is built from TRBV15 and TRBJ1-6; D unclear. V was cut by 3 bases and J by 4 bases, with 4 bases left in between. CDR3 length: 13 amino acids. Germline CDR1 reads LNHNV; CDR2 reads YYDKDF (reference sequence). The CDR3 sequence is CATSRAYNSPLHF. As DNA, the CDR3 is TGTGCCACCAGCAGGGCTTATAATTCACCCCTCCACTTT.